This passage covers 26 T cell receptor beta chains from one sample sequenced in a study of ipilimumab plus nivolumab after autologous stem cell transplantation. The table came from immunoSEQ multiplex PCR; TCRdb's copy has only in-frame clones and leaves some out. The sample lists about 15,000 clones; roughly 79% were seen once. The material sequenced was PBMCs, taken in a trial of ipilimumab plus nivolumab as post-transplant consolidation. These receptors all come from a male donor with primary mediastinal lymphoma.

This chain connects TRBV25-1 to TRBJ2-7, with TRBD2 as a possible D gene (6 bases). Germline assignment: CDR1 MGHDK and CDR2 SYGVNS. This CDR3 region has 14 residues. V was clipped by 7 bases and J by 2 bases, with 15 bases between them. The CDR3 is CASKRGGETYEQYF. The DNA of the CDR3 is TGTGCCAGCAAGCGAGGCGGGGAGACCTACGAGCAGTACTTC.

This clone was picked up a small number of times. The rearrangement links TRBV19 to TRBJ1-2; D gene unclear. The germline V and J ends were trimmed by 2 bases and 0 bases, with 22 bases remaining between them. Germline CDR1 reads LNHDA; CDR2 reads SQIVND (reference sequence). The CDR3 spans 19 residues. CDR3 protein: CASSIMGGGSRVTNYGYTF. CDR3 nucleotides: TGTGCCAGTAGTATAATGGGCGGCGGCAGCCGGGTAACTAACTATGGCTACACCTTC.

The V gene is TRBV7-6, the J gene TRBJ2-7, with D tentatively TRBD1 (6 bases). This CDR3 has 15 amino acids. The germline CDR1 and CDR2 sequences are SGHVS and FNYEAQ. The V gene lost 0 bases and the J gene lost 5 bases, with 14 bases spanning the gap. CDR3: CASSLARQQGHEQYF. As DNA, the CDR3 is TGTGCCAGCAGCTTAGCGCGACAACAGGGCCACGAGCAGTACTTC.

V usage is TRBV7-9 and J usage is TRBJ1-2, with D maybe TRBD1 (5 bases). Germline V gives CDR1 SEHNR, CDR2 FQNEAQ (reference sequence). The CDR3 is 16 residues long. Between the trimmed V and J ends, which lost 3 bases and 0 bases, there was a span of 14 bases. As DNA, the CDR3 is TGTGCCAGCAGCTTGGGGGAGGGACTAGCTAACTATGGCTACACCTTC. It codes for CASSLGEGLANYGYTF. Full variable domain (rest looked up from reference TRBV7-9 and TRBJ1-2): DTGVSQNPRHKITKRGQNVTFRCDPISEHNRLYWYRQTLGQGPEFLTYFQNEAQLEKSRLLSDRFSAERPKGSFSTLEIQRTEQGDSAMYLCASSLGEGLANYGYTFGSGTRLTVV.

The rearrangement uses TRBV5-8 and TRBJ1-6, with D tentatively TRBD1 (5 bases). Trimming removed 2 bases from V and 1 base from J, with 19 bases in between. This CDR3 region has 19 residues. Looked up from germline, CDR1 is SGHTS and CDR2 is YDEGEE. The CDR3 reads CASSFGAGRLKSYNSPLHF. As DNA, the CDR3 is TGTGCCAGCAGCTTTGGGGCAGGACGGTTGAAATCCTATAATTCACCCCTCCACTTT.

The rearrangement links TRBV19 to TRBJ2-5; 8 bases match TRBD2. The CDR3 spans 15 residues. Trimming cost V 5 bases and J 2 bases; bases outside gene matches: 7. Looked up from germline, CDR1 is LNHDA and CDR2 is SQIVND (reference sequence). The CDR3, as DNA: TGTGCCAGTAGTTACGCGGGGGGATTTCAAGAGACCCAGTACTTC. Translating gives CASSYAGGFQETQYF.

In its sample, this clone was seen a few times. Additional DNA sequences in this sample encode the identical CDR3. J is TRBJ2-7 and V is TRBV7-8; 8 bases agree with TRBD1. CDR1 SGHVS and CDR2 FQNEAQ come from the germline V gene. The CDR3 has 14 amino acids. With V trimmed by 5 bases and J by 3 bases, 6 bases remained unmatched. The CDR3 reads CASSMMTGDYEQYF. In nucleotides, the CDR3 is TGTGCCAGCAGCATGATGACAGGGGACTACGAGCAGTACTTC.

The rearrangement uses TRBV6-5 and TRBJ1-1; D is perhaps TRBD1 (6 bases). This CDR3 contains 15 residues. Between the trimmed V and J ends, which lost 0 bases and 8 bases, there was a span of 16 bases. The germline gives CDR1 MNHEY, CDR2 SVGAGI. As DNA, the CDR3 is TGTGCCAGCAGTTACTCGGCCACACAGGGCCAAGAAGCTTTCTTT. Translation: CASSYSATQGQEAFF.

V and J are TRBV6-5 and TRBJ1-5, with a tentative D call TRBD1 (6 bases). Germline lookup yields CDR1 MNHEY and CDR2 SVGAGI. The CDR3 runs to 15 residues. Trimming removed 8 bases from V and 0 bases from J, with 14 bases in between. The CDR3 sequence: CASYRVANSNQPQHF. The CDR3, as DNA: TGTGCCAGCTACAGGGTAGCGAATAGCAATCAGCCCCAGCATTTT.

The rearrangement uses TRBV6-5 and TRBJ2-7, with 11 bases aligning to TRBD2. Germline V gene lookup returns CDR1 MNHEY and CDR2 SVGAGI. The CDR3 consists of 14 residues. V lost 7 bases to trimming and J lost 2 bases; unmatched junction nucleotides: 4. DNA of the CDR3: TGTGCCAGCACTTGGACTAGCGGGCCCTACGAGCAGTACTTC. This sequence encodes CASTWTSGPYEQYF.

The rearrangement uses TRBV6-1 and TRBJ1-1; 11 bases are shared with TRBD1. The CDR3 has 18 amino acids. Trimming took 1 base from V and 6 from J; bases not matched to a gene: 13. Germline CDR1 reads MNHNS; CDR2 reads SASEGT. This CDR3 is CASSEVLWDRGNSAEAFF. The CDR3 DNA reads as TGTGCCAGCAGTGAAGTTTTATGGGACAGGGGGAATTCGGCTGAAGCTTTCTTT.

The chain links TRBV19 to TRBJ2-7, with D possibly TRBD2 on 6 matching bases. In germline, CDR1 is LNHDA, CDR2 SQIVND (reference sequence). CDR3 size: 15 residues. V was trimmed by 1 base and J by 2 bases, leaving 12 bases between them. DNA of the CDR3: TGTGCCAGTAGTATAGCAGCGGGTACTACCTACGAGCAGTACTTC. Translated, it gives CASSIAAGTTYEQYF.

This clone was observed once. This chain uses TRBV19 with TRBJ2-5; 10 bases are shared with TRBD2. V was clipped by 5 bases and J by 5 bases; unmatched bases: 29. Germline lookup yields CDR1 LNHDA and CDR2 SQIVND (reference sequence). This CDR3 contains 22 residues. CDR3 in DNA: TGTGCCAGTAGTCTACTCGGACAGAGCGGGAGGGCTACCCAACCCTTATTGGAGACCCAGTACTTC. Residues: CASSLLGQSGRATQPLLETQYF.

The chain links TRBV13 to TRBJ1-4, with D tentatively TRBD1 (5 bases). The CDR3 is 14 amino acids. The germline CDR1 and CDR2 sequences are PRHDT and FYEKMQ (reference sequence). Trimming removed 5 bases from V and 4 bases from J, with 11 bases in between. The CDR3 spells CASSGGSFNEKLFF. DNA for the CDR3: TGTGCCAGCAGCGGGGGATCGTTTAATGAAAAACTGTTTTTT. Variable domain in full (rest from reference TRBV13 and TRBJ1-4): AAGVIQSPRHLIKEKRETATLKCYPIPRHDTVYWYQQGPGQDPQFLISFYEKMQSDKGSIPDRFSAQQFSDYHSELNMSSLELGDSALYFCASSGGSFNEKLFFGSGTQLSVL.

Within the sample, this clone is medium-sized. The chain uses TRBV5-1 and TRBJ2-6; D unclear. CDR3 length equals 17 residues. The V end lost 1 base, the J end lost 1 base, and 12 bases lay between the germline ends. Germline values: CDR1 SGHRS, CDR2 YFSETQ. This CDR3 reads CASSLPGPRSGANVLTF. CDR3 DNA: TGCGCCAGCAGCTTGCCGGGCCCCAGGTCTGGGGCCAACGTCCTGACTTTC.

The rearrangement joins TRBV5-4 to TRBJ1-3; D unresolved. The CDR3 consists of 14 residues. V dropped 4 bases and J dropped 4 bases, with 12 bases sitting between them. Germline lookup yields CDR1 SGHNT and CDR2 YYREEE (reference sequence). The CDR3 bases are TGTGCCAGCAGCAAAGGGTTCGGCGGAAACACCATATATTTT. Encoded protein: CASSKGFGGNTIYF.

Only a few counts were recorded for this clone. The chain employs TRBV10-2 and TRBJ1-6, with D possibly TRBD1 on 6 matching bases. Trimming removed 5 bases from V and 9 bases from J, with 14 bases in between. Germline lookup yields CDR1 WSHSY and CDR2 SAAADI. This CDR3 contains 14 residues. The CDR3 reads CASSKGGAGSPLHF. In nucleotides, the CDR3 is TGCGCCAGCAGTAAGGGGGGGGCTGGTTCACCCCTCCACTTT.

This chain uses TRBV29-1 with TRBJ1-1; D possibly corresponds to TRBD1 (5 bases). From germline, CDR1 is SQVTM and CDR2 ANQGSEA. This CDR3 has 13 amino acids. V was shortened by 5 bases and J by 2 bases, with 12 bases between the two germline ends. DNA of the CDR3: TGCAGCGTTTGGGACGGGTTCAACACTGAAGCTTTCTTT. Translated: CSVWDGFNTEAFF.

Written as DNA, the CDR3 is TGTGCCAGCAGTTGGGATGGACAGAGGGGTCAGCCCCAGCATTTT. It yields the protein CASSWDGQRGQPQHF. The J gene is TRBJ1-5, the V gene TRBV27, with D possibly matching TRBD1 (6 bases). The CDR3 covers 15 residues. Germline V gene lookup returns CDR1 MNHEY and CDR2 SMNVEV (reference sequence). Trimming cost V 4 bases and J 6 bases, with 16 bases left between them.

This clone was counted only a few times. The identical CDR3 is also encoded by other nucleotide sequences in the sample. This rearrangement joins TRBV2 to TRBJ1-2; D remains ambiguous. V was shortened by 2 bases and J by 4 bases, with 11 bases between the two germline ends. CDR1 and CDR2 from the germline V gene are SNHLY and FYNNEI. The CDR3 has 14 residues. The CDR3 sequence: CASSENGATYGYTF. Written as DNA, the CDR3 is TGTGCCAGCAGTGAAAATGGTGCGACCTATGGCTACACCTTC.

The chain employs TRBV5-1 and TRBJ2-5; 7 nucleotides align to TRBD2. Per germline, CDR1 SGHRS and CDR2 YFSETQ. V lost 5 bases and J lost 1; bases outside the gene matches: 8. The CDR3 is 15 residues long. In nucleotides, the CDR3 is TGCGCCAGCAGATCAGCGGGACGGATCCAAGAGACCCAGTACTTC. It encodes CASRSAGRIQETQYF.

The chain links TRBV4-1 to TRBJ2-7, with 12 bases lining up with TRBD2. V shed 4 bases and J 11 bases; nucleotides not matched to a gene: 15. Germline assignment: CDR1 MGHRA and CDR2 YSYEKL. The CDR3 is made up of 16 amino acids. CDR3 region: CASSLTTTSGRSFKYF. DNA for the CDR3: TGCGCCAGCAGCCTCACGACTACTAGCGGGAGGAGCTTTAAGTACTTC.

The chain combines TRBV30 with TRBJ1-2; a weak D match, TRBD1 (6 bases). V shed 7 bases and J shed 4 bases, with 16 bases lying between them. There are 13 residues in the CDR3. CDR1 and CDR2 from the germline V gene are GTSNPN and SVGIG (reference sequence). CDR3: CAFQGFNSYGYTF. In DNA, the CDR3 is TGTGCCTTTCAGGGGTTCAACTCCTATGGCTACACCTTC.

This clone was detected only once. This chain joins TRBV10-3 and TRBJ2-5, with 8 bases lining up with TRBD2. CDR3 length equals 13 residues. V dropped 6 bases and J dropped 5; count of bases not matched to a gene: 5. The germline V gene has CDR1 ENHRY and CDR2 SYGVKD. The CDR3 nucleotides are TGTGCCATCAGAGCGGGAGATCGGGAGACCCAGTACTTC. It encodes CAIRAGDRETQYF.

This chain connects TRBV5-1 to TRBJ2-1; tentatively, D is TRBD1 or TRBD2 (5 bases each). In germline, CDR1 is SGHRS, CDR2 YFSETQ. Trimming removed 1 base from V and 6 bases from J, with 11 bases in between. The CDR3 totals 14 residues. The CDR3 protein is CASSLSPGPNEQFF. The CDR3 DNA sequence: TGCGCCAGCAGCTTGTCCCCGGGACCCAATGAGCAGTTCTTC.

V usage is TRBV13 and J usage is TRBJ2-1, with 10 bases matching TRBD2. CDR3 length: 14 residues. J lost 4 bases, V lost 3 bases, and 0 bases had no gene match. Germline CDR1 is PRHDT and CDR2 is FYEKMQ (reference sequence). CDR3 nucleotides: TGTGCCAGCAGCTTGGGACTAGCGTACAATGAGCAGTTCTTC. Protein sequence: CASSLGLAYNEQFF.